A single sample gave rise to the 29 T cell receptor beta chains below, sequenced in a study of blood T cell repertoires in COVID-19. Measured with immunoSEQ multiplex PCR; TCRdb has only the in-frame clones, and not every one. The table has about 130,000 clones, about 79% seen once. The sample consisted of peripheral blood. These receptors were collected from a man in his forties or fifties with active or convalescent COVID-19.

The DNA for the CDR3 is TGTGCCATCAGTGATGGGCGGGGGAAAGAGACCCAGTACTTC. Translating gives CAISDGRGKETQYF. The chain recombines TRBV10-3 with TRBJ2-5; 7 nucleotides line up with TRBD2. Germline CDR1 is ENHRY and CDR2 is SYGVKD. The CDR3 runs to 14 residues. The ends lost 3 bases at V and 3 bases at J; junction bases unmatched: 4.

The chain recombines TRBV7-2 with TRBJ2-1; TRBD2 aligns across 12 bases. The germline CDR1 and CDR2 sequences are SGHTA and FQGNSA. CDR3 length: 16 residues. J gave up 1 base and V 5 bases, and 3 bases lay outside the gene matches. This chain's CDR3 is CASSRLAGVSYNEQFF. Here the CDR3 DNA reads TGTGCCAGCAGCAGACTAGCGGGGGTGTCCTACAATGAGCAGTTCTTC.

The sample holds a few counts of this clone. The rearrangement uses TRBV5-6 and TRBJ2-7, with a possible D match to TRBD1 (6 bases). The CDR3 sequence is 14 residues long. Germline CDR1 and CDR2: SGHDT and YYEEEE. Trimming removed 1 base from V and 7 bases from J, with 15 bases in between. CDR3 loop: CASSLPGVNGEQYF. DNA for the CDR3: TGTGCCAGCAGCTTGCCAGGGGTCAATGGGGAGCAGTACTTC. Combining the CDR3 with reference TRBV5-6 and TRBJ2-7 gives the whole variable domain DAGVTQSPTHLIKTRGQQVTLRCSPKSGHDTVSWYQQALGQGPQFIFQYYEEEERQRGNFPDRFSGHQFPNYSSELNVNALLLGDSALYLCASSLPGVNGEQYFGPGTRLTVT.

This chain connects TRBV28 to TRBJ2-5; tentatively, D is TRBD1 (5 bases). The V and J ends lost 6 bases and 2 bases respectively, with 13 bases between them. This CDR3 is built from 14 residues. Germline assignment: CDR1 MDHEN and CDR2 SYDVKM. CDR3 bases: TGTGCCAGCAGATATGACAGCACACAAGAGACCCAGTACTTC. This encodes CASRYDSTQETQYF. The complete variable domain, with remaining parts taken from reference TRBV28 and TRBJ2-5, reads DVKVTQSSRYLVKRTGEKVFLECVQDMDHENMFWYRQDPGLGLRLIYFSYDVKMKEKGDIPEGYSVSREKKERFSLILESASTNQTSMYLCASRYDSTQETQYFGPGTRLLVL.

The V call is TRBV14, the J call TRBJ1-1, with TRBD1 matching 7 bases. The CDR3 totals 17 residues. V shed 4 bases and J 1 base; nucleotides not matched to a gene: 12. Per germline, CDR1 SGHDN and CDR2 FVKESK. The CDR3 coding sequence is TGTGCCAGCAGCCGTCATCGACAGGGCGTCGCGAACACTGAAGCTTTCTTT. Its protein product is CASSRHRQGVANTEAFF.

There are a few counts of this clone. V usage is TRBV11-3 and J usage is TRBJ1-5; 7 bases match TRBD1. CDR3 length: 15 amino acids. With V trimmed by 3 bases and J by 4 bases, 6 bases remained unmatched. CDR1 and CDR2 (germline): SGHNT, YENEEA. The CDR3 DNA reads TGTGCCAGCAGCTTGGGTGGGACAGCGAATCAGCCCCAGCATTTT. Translation gives CASSLGGTANQPQHF.

The chain uses TRBV30 and TRBJ1-6, with D possibly being TRBD1 (6 bases). V lost 3 bases, J lost 8 bases, and 23 bases lay in between. Germline CDR1 GTSNPN, CDR2 SVGIG (reference sequence). The CDR3 is made up of 17 amino acids. CDR3 bases: TGTGCCTGGAGCTCGGGACTAGGAACAGGGTGGGATTCACCCCTCCACTTT. Protein product: CAWSSGLGTGWDSPLHF.

The V gene is TRBV5-1, the J gene TRBJ2-1; D ambiguous. The CDR3 sequence is 15 residues long. V gave up 5 bases and J gave up 0 bases, with 12 bases separating them. Germline CDR1 is SGHRS and CDR2 is YFSETQ. CDR3 region: CASSSSVNSYNEQFF. As DNA, the CDR3 is TGCGCCAGCAGTTCCAGTGTAAACTCCTACAATGAGCAGTTCTTC. Full variable domain (missing parts from reference TRBV5-1 and TRBJ2-1): KAGVTQTPRYLIKTRGQQVTLSCSPISGHRSVSWYQQTPGQGLQFLFEYFSETQRNKGNFPGRFSGRQFSNSRSEMNVSTLELGDSALYLCASSSSVNSYNEQFFGPGTRLTVL.

The chain employs TRBV4-2 and TRBJ2-7, with 9 bases aligning to TRBD1. The CDR3 extends over 15 amino acids. The V segment lost 0 bases and the J segment 1 base; nucleotides outside the gene matches: 1. Germline V lookup: CDR1 LGHNA, CDR2 YNFKEQ. Here the CDR3 DNA reads TGTGCCAGCAGCCAAGAGACAGGGGGGTCCTACGAGCAGTACTTC. Its protein is CASSQETGGSYEQYF.

The J gene is TRBJ2-3, the V gene TRBV20-1; 10 bases line up with TRBD2. V was pared by 3 bases and J by 6 bases, with 9 bases of the junction left unmatched. Per germline, CDR1 DFQATT and CDR2 SNEGSKA (reference sequence). There are 15 residues in the CDR3. The CDR3, as DNA: TGCAGTGCTAGTGGGGGAGCGGGGGGGCGGGATACGCAGTATTTT. This translates into CSASGGAGGRDTQYF.

The chain links TRBV19 to TRBJ2-2; a possible D gene is TRBD2 (6 bases). The CDR3 is 16 amino acids. Trimming pared 8 bases from V and 0 bases from J, leaving 16 bases between. The germline gives CDR1 LNHDA, CDR2 SQIVND (reference sequence). The CDR3, as DNA: TGTGCCAGTTTCGGGCGGGGCCGACCGAACACCGGGGAGCTGTTTTTT. Its protein is CASFGRGRPNTGELFF. Filled out from reference TRBV19 and TRBJ2-2, the complete variable domain reads DGGITQSPKYLFRKEGQNVTLSCEQNLNHDAMYWYRQDPGQGLRLIYYSQIVNDFQKGDIAEGYSVSREKKESFPLTVTSAQKNPTAFYLCASFGRGRPNTGELFFGEGSRLTVL.

The rearrangement links TRBV25-1 to TRBJ2-2, with 11 bases that match TRBD1. CDR3 size: 15 residues. CDR1 is MGHDK and CDR2 is SYGVNS in the germline V gene. Trimming took 5 bases from V and 4 from J; bases not matched to a gene: 3. CDR3 sequence (DNA): TGTGCCAGCAGTCGTGGGACAGGGGGCACCGGGGAGCTGTTTTTT. As protein: CASSRGTGGTGELFF.

The gene calls are TRBV6-1 and TRBJ2-7, with D possibly being TRBD1 (6 bases). The germline CDR1 and CDR2 sequences are MNHNS and SASEGT. There are 14 residues in the CDR3. The germline V and J ends were trimmed by 2 bases and 1 base, with 9 bases remaining between them. Written as DNA, the CDR3 is TGTGCCAGCAGTGAACTACAGGGATCCTACGAGCAGTACTTC. It encodes CASSELQGSYEQYF.

This clone was detected a few times. The V call is TRBV15, the J call TRBJ2-1; TRBD1 aligns across 7 bases. Germline values: CDR1 LNHNV, CDR2 YYDKDF (reference sequence). This CDR3 is built from 14 residues. Trimming removed 4 bases from V and 4 bases from J; junction bases left unmatched: 4. The CDR3 bases are TGTGCCACCAGCACTAGGACAGGATACAATGAGCAGTTCTTC. Amino acids: CATSTRTGYNEQFF.

On this clone itself: The sample has other DNA sequences that encode this CDR3 too. The rearrangement uses TRBV30 and TRBJ1-1, with D perhaps TRBD1 (6 bases). The CDR3 runs 14 residues. Trimming removed 0 bases at V and 1 base at J, with 9 bases between. Germline V lookup: CDR1 GTSNPN, CDR2 SVGIG (reference sequence). CDR3 residues: CAWSVLGGNTEAFF. The DNA for the CDR3 is TGTGCCTGGAGTGTTTTAGGGGGGAACACTGAAGCTTTCTTT.

The V call is TRBV7-9, the J call TRBJ2-6, with D tentatively TRBD1 (5 bases). The CDR3 has 16 residues. CDR1 SEHNR and CDR2 FQNEAQ come from the germline V gene (reference sequence). V was clipped by 4 bases and J by 0 bases, with 10 bases between them. This CDR3 is CASSSWGLSGANVLTF. DNA for the CDR3: TGTGCCAGCAGCTCCTGGGGCCTCTCTGGGGCCAACGTCCTGACTTTC.

J is TRBJ1-2 and V is TRBV6-2 or TRBV6-3; D possibly corresponds to TRBD1 (6 bases). V lost 5 bases to trimming and J lost 8 bases, with 18 bases between them. The CDR3 contains 14 residues. Germline CDR1 and CDR2: MNHEY and SVGEGT. CDR3 nucleotides: TGTGCCAGCAGTGTTTTACAGGGTGCCGGCGGCTACACCTTC. Residues: CASSVLQGAGGYTF.

The chain has TRBV7-9 and TRBJ2-7; D is perhaps TRBD2 (5 bases). The germline V and J ends were trimmed by 2 bases and 3 bases, with 8 bases remaining between them. The CDR3 runs 13 residues. Looked up from germline, CDR1 is SEHNR and CDR2 is FQNEAQ (reference sequence). CDR3 sequence: CASSLSEGYEQYF. In DNA form, the CDR3 reads TGTGCCAGCAGCTTAAGCGAGGGCTACGAGCAGTACTTC.

This sequence joins TRBV19 and TRBJ1-1; 7 nucleotides match TRBD1. Germline CDR1 reads LNHDA; CDR2 reads SQIVND (reference sequence). The CDR3 extends over 14 amino acids. V trimming: 7 bases; J trimming: 7 bases; junction bases outside the gene matches: 12. CDR3 amino acids: CASTVGGGKGEAFF. In DNA form, the CDR3 reads TGTGCCAGTACAGTCGGAGGGGGCAAGGGTGAAGCTTTCTTT.

The chain has TRBV18 and TRBJ1-4, with 8 bases aligning to TRBD1. With 4 bases clipped from V and 6 bases from J, the junction kept 7 bases outside the gene matches. CDR1 and CDR2 from the germline V gene are KGHSH and LQKENI. The CDR3 loop spans 15 amino acids. CDR3 residues: CASSRRTGKDEKLFF. DNA for the CDR3: TGTGCCAGCTCACGAAGGACAGGGAAGGATGAAAAACTGTTTTTT.

V and J are TRBV5-5 and TRBJ2-6, with D possibly being TRBD1 (6 bases). Trimming stripped 4 bases from V and 0 bases from J, with 8 bases between. CDR1 is SGHKS, CDR2 YYEKEE, per germline (reference sequence). The CDR3 spans 15 residues. DNA for the CDR3: TGTGCCAGCAGCCAACAGGGCTCTGGGGCCAACGTCCTGACTTTC. It is translated as CASSQQGSGANVLTF.

This clone was seen only a few times. This chain connects TRBV6-5 to TRBJ1-1; D ambiguous. Germline CDR1 reads MNHEY; CDR2 reads SVGAGI. This CDR3 is 15 amino acids long. The V gene lost 5 bases and the J gene lost 6 bases, with 19 bases spanning the gap. CDR3 loop: CASSPPPGIRSEAFF. The CDR3 DNA is TGTGCCAGCAGTCCTCCCCCGGGAATTCGGTCTGAAGCTTTCTTT.

The rearrangement links TRBV3-1 (or the pseudogene TRBV3-2) to TRBJ2-5, with D uncertain. This CDR3 region has 12 residues. CDR1 and CDR2 (germline): LGHDT, YNNKEL (reference sequence). Trimming pared 1 base from V and 5 bases from J, leaving 5 bases between. The CDR3, as DNA: TGTGCCAGCAGCCAAGTCGTGGAGACCCAGTACTTC. This sequence encodes CASSQVVETQYF.

The CDR3 loop is CASSQGTSGGADTQYF. In nucleotides, the CDR3 is TGTGCCAGCAGTCAAGGGACTAGCGGGGGGGCAGATACGCAGTATTTT. The rearrangement uses TRBV28 and TRBJ2-3, with 16 bases lining up with TRBD2. V was clipped by 5 bases and J by 4 bases; unmatched bases: 3. The CDR3 spans 16 residues. Germline CDR1 MDHEN, CDR2 SYDVKM.

The CDR3 DNA sequence: TGTGCCAGTAGTATCGGACAGGGCATCTCTGGCTACACCTTC. Amino acids: CASSIGQGISGYTF. This rearrangement joins TRBV19 to TRBJ1-2; 8 nucleotides align to TRBD1. The V segment lost 3 bases and the J segment 7 bases; nucleotides outside the gene matches: 7. Germline CDR1 LNHDA, CDR2 SQIVND (reference sequence). This CDR3 comprises 14 residues.

This sequence joins TRBV13 and TRBJ2-7; maybe TRBD2 (5 bases). This CDR3 is built from 14 residues. CDR1 and CDR2 from the germline V gene are PRHDT and FYEKMQ (reference sequence). The germline V and J ends were trimmed by 4 bases and 5 bases, with 15 bases remaining between them. The DNA of the CDR3 is TGTGCCAGCAGCTCCTGGGGTAGAGGGAACGAGCAGTACTTC. Residues: CASSSWGRGNEQYF.

The CDR3 DNA sequence: TGTGCCAGCAGCTCTCGGTCGGTAGCCAAAAACATTCAGTACTTC. Amino acids: CASSSRSVAKNIQYF. The chain recombines TRBV7-2 with TRBJ2-4, with no clear D. The CDR3 totals 15 residues. The germline V gene has CDR1 SGHTA and CDR2 FQGNSA. Trimming removed 4 bases at V and 0 bases at J, with 10 bases between. The full variable domain, in which reference TRBV7-2 and TRBJ2-4 provide the parts outside the CDR3, is GAGVSQSPSNKVTEKGKDVELRCDPISGHTALYWYRQSLGQGLEFLIYFQGNSAPDKSGLPSDRFSAERTGGSVSTLTIQRTQQEDSAVYLCASSSRSVAKNIQYFGAGTRLSVL.

The chain recombines TRBV18 with TRBJ2-7; D remains ambiguous. Trimming left V 3 bases short and J 3 bases short, with 15 bases between. CDR1 is KGHSH, CDR2 LQKENI, per germline. This CDR3 region has 15 residues. CDR3 region: CASSPVASADYEQYF. CDR3 sequence (DNA): TGTGCCAGCTCACCGGTGGCTTCCGCGGACTACGAGCAGTACTTC. Full variable domain (missing parts from reference TRBV18 and TRBJ2-7): NAGVMQNPRHLVRRRGQEARLRCSPMKGHSHVYWYRQLPEEGLKFMVYLQKENIIDESGMPKERFSAEFPKEGPSILRIQQVVRGDSAAYFCASSPVASADYEQYFGPGTRLTVT.

The chain has TRBV30 and TRBJ1-1; TRBD1 matches at 7 bases. Germline CDR1 GTSNPN, CDR2 SVGIG (reference sequence). With V trimmed by 5 bases and J by 3 bases, 12 bases remained unmatched. This CDR3 region has 15 residues. CDR3 DNA sequence: TGTGCCTGGGTACTTCGGCCAGGGGGTTACACTGAAGCTTTCTTT. Translated: CAWVLRPGGYTEAFF.